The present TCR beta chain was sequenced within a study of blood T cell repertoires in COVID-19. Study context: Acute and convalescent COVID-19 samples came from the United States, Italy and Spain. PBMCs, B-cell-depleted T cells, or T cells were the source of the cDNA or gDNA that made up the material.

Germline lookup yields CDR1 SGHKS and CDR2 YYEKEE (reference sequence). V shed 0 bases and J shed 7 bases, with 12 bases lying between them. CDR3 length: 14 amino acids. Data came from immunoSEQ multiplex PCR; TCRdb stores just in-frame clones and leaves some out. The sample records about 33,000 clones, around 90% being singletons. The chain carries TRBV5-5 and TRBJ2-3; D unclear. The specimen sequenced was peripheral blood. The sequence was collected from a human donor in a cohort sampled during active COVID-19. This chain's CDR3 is CASSLDYLTYTQYF. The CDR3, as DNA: TGTGCCAGCAGCTTGGACTACTTGACCTATACGCAGTATTTT.